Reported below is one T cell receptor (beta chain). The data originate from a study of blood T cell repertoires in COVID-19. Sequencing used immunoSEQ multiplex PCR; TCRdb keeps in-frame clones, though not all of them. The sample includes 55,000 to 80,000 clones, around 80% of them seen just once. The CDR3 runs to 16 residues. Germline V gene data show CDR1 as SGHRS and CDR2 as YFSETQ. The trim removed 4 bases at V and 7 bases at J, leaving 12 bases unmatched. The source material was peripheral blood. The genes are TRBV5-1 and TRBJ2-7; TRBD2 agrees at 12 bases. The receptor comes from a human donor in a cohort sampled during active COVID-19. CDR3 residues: CASSPSFVGLAGEQYF. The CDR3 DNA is TGCGCCAGCAGCCCCTCGTTTGTAGGACTAGCGGGGGAGCAGTACTTC. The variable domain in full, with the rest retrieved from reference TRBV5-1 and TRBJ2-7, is KAGVTQTPRYLIKTRGQQVTLSCSPISGHRSVSWYQQTPGQGLQFLFEYFSETQRNKGNFPGRFSGRQFSNSRSEMNVSTLELGDSALYLCASSPSFVGLAGEQYFGPGTRLTVT.